This T cell receptor beta chain was sequenced for a study of T cells in Graves' hyperthyroidism and ophthalmopathy. Patients showing uncontrolled infection, other autoimmune disease, pregnancy or lactation were ineligible. Each diagnosis was grounded in clinical symptoms, serum thyroxine and TRAb, thyroid ultrasound, and orbital computed tomography. This clonotype was seen at least ten times. Trimming removed 1 base at V and 2 bases at J, with 11 bases between. The CDR3 runs to 15 residues. CDR1 is SGHVS, CDR2 FQNEAQ, per germline. Amplification targeted TCR beta CDR3 regions from RNA transcripts. Using the HTBI primer set, a first-round RT-PCR was run on the TCR CDR3. TCRdb processed the multiplex PCR reads anew with MiXCR; each CDR3 protein has one entry. The table lists approximately 530,000 distinct CDR3 sequences, approximately 15% of them singletons.

This sequence originates from a woman younger than 35 with Graves' hyperthyroidism. Specimen: blood. This chain links TRBV7-8 with TRBJ1-2, with D unresolved. CDR3 region: CASSLEMLPNYGYTF. For the CDR3, the DNA is TGTGCCAGCAGCTTAGAGATGCTGCCCAACTATGGCTACACCTTC.